A single sample is the source of the 2 T cell receptor beta chains below, sequenced in a study of blood T cell repertoires in COVID-19. Clones were read by immunoSEQ multiplex PCR, and TCRdb kept only the in-frame ones, dropping some. The sample includes around 250,000 clones, 85% to 90% of them seen just once. The sequenced sample was PBMCs or T cells enriched from blood (not recorded which). These receptor sequences come from a man between 18 and 29 years old who had recovered from COVID-19.

CDR3 sequence: CASSTQGQQFF. Here the CDR3 DNA reads TGTGCCAGCAGCACTCAGGGCCAACAGTTCTTC. The chain carries TRBV9 and TRBJ2-1, with a tentative D call TRBD1 (5 bases). V lost 4 bases to trimming and J lost 13 bases, with 12 bases between them. CDR1 is SGDLS and CDR2 is YYNGEE in the germline V gene. The CDR3 has 11 amino acids.

The J gene is TRBJ2-4, the V gene TRBV6-5; 8 bases are a match to TRBD1. The trim removed 6 bases at V and 15 bases at J, leaving 7 bases unmatched. Germline CDR1 is MNHEY and CDR2 is SVGAGI. This CDR3 has 11 amino acids. The CDR3 bases are TGTGCCAGCAGGGATGGACAGGGTGGGTACTTC. It codes for CASRDGQGGYF.